Following are 5 T cell receptor beta chains from one sample sequenced in a study of identical twins. TCRdb re-analysed the 5' RACE reads in MiXCR, keeping a single row per CDR3 protein. The profile shows under 900,000 distinct CDR3 sequences, around 12% of them singletons. This sample was also put to use in a study of yellow fever vaccine responses in identical twins.

The source material was PBMCs. These receptors all come from a woman between 18 and 29 years old in good health.

This clonotype was detected only a few times. The rearrangement joins TRBV20-1 to TRBJ2-5; TRBD1 is a possible D gene (6 bases). The V gene lost 6 bases and the J gene lost 5 bases, with 25 bases spanning the gap. Germline V gives CDR1 DFQATT, CDR2 SNEGSKA (reference sequence). The CDR3 contains 16 residues. CDR3 residues: CSANTRGRAPGETQYF. CDR3 DNA sequence: TGCAGTGCCAATACCAGGGGACGGGCCCCAGGGGAGACCCAGTACTTC.

The CDR3 DNA reads TGTGCCAGCAATTTACGGGCGCAAGAGACCCAGTACTTC. Translated, it gives CASNLRAQETQYF. The V call is TRBV6-5, the J call TRBJ2-5; no reliable D call. V was pared by 7 bases and J by 2 bases, with 11 bases between. The CDR3 runs 13 residues. Germline values: CDR1 MNHEY, CDR2 SVGAGI.

The chain employs TRBV5-1 and TRBJ2-5; 9 bases line up with TRBD2. There are 15 residues in the CDR3. With 3 bases clipped from V and 5 bases from J, the junction kept 8 bases outside the gene matches. Looked up from germline, CDR1 is SGHRS and CDR2 is YFSETQ. The DNA of the CDR3 is TGCGCCAGCAGCTCACGGGCTAGCGGGACTGAGACCCAGTACTTC. Translated: CASSSRASGTETQYF.

Only a few counts were recorded for this clonotype. The chain has TRBV12-3 or TRBV12-4 and TRBJ1-1; unclear D gene. The length of the CDR3 is 15 residues. V lost 3 bases, J lost 5 bases, and 16 bases lay in between. The DNA of the CDR3 is TGTGCCAGCAGTTTCGGAGTTTATAGGGAAACTGAAGCTTTCTTT. Amino acid sequence: CASSFGVYRETEAFF.

This clonotype was observed a handful of times. This chain links TRBV20-1 with TRBJ2-6, with D perhaps TRBD1 or TRBD2 (5 bases each). Germline V gene lookup returns CDR1 DFQATT and CDR2 SNEGSKA (reference sequence). Between the trimmed V and J ends, which lost 3 bases and 4 bases, there was a span of 10 bases. The CDR3 covers 14 residues. CDR3 region: CSASRGAGANVLTF. As DNA, the CDR3 is TGCAGTGCTAGTAGGGGAGCGGGGGCCAACGTCCTGACTTTC.